These 20 T cell receptor beta chains share one sample of origin, sequenced in a study of blood T cell repertoires in COVID-19. Method: immunoSEQ multiplex PCR; TCRdb's copy keeps in-frame clones and lacks some. The repertoire has 140,000 to 150,000 clones, around 81% of them found once; the top ten carry roughly 8.8%. The source material was peripheral blood. Source of these receptors: a human donor with acute or convalescent COVID-19. The donor label of this sample is uncertain.

The chain couples TRBV11-2 to TRBJ2-7, with TRBD1 identical over 10 bases. Germline CDR1 reads SGHAT; CDR2 reads FQNNGV. The CDR3 is 18 amino acids. V lost 4 bases to trimming and J lost 4 bases; unmatched junction nucleotides: 16. The CDR3 coding sequence is TGTGCCAGCAGCTCAAATTATCGATCTCCGGGACAGGGGTACGAGCAGTACTTC. It translates to CASSSNYRSPGQGYEQYF.

The J gene is TRBJ2-7, the V gene TRBV21-1; TRBD2, the D gene given by the table, was not confirmed from the DNA. TRBV21-1 is a documented pseudogene. The CDR3 totals 12 residues. CDR3 in DNA: TGTGCCAGCAGCAAAGAGGAGTACGAGCAGTACGTC. This gives the protein CASSKEEYEQYV.

This clone came up many times. This sample includes further DNA sequences coding for the same CDR3. CDR3 in amino acids: CASSLTGVRTEAFF. DNA for the CDR3: TGCGCCAGCAGCTTAACGGGGGTCCGGACTGAAGCTTTCTTT. The rearrangement uses TRBV5-1 and TRBJ1-1; possible D gene TRBD1, 5 bases. The V end was cut by 2 bases, the J end by 5 bases, with 13 bases between. The CDR3 consists of 14 residues. Germline V gene sequence: CDR1 SGHRS, CDR2 YFSETQ.

The CDR3 reads CASSLGDTYTEAFF. CDR3 nucleotide sequence: TGTGCCAGCAGCTTAGGGGACACCTACACTGAAGCTTTCTTT. V and J are TRBV13 and TRBJ1-1; TRBD1 might be the D (5 bases). The germline CDR1 and CDR2 sequences are PRHDT and FYEKMQ (reference sequence). The germline V and J ends were trimmed by 0 bases and 3 bases, with 8 bases remaining between them. CDR3 length: 14 residues. Full variable domain (outside the CDR3, taken from reference TRBV13 and TRBJ1-1): AAGVIQSPRHLIKEKRETATLKCYPIPRHDTVYWYQQGPGQDPQFLISFYEKMQSDKGSIPDRFSAQQFSDYHSELNMSSLELGDSALYFCASSLGDTYTEAFFGQGTRLTVV.

This clone has just a few counts. The chain uses TRBV12-3 or TRBV12-4 and TRBJ1-5, with TRBD1 identical over 8 bases. CDR3 size: 13 residues. J gave up 4 bases and V 10 bases, and 6 bases lay outside the gene matches. The CDR3 sequence: CAIGTGDNQPQHF. The CDR3 DNA follows: TGTGCCATTGGGACAGGCGATAATCAGCCCCAGCATTTT.

This sequence joins TRBV4-1 and TRBJ1-2; D possibly corresponds to TRBD1 (5 bases). The CDR3 is 14 residues long. V was clipped by 4 bases and J by 4 bases, with 13 bases between them. Germline V gene sequence: CDR1 MGHRA, CDR2 YSYEKL. As DNA, the CDR3 is TGCGCCAGCAGCCCCCCGGGGGTGGGCTATGGCTACACCTTC. Translating gives CASSPPGVGYGYTF.

This clone appeared once. The chain recombines TRBV7-8 with TRBJ2-2, with TRBD1 identical over 9 bases. The J segment lost 5 bases and the V segment lost 2 bases, leaving 3 bases of the junction unmatched. CDR1 SGHVS and CDR2 FQNEAQ come from the germline V gene. This CDR3 comprises 15 residues. The CDR3 DNA reads TGTGCCAGCAGCTTACTGGGACAGGGTACCGGGGAGCTGTTTTTT. This sequence encodes CASSLLGQGTGELFF.

This chain connects TRBV21-1 to TRBJ2-2; the D call TRBD1 from the table was never checked on the DNA. TRBV21-1 is reported as a pseudogene. There are 16 residues in the CDR3. The CDR3 loop is CASSKDWTGETGELFF. DNA for the CDR3: TGTGCCAGCAGCAAAGATTGGACAGGGGAAACCGGGGAGCTGTTTTTT.

This clone appeared a few times. The chain joins TRBV19 to TRBJ2-1, with D perhaps TRBD2 (5 bases). The V gene lost 3 bases and the J gene lost 4 bases, with 10 bases spanning the gap. The germline V gene encodes CDR1 LNHDA and CDR2 SQIVND (reference sequence). CDR3 length equals 14 residues. CDR3 bases: TGTGCCAGTAGTATCAGTAGAGGGTACAATGAGCAGTTCTTC. Its translation is CASSISRGYNEQFF.

V is TRBV5-6 and J is TRBJ1-2; 10 bases fit TRBD1. The germline CDR1 and CDR2 sequences are SGHDT and YYEEEE. V dropped 3 bases and J dropped 5; count of bases not matched to a gene: 13. This CDR3 is built from 17 residues. CDR3: CASSWGQGSGIGYGYTF. In nucleotides, the CDR3 is TGTGCCAGCAGCTGGGGACAGGGGTCGGGTATAGGGTATGGCTACACCTTC.

This clone was seen a few times. The chain recombines TRBV27 with TRBJ1-4; no reliable D call. V lost 4 bases and J lost 4, with 10 bases in between. CDR1 is MNHEY, CDR2 SMNVEV, per germline (reference sequence). The CDR3 runs 14 residues. The CDR3 loop is CASSSLGSNEKLFF. The CDR3, as DNA: TGTGCCAGCAGTTCCCTGGGGAGTAATGAAAAACTGTTTTTT.

V usage is TRBV5-1 and J usage is TRBJ2-5; maybe TRBD1 (6 bases). Deletions cut 3 bases from V and 1 base from J, with 10 bases between. Germline V CDR1 and CDR2: SGHRS, YFSETQ. This CDR3 region has 14 residues. The chain's CDR3 is CASSSDSPQETQYF. The CDR3, as DNA: TGCGCCAGCAGCTCGGACAGTCCCCAAGAGACCCAGTACTTC.

The CDR3 protein is CATSGGLYNEQFF. CDR3 coding DNA: TGTGCCACTAGCGGGGGGTTATACAATGAGCAGTTCTTC. This chain links TRBV15 with TRBJ2-1; 10 bases are shared with TRBD2. J lost 4 bases, V lost 9 bases, and 3 bases had no gene match. Germline CDR1 reads LNHNV; CDR2 reads YYDKDF (reference sequence). The CDR3 spans 13 residues.

The genes are TRBV5-6 and TRBJ2-7; 7 nucleotides align to TRBD2. Germline V gives CDR1 SGHDT, CDR2 YYEEEE. Trimming took 5 bases from V and 3 from J; bases not matched to a gene: 8. The CDR3 runs 14 residues. DNA of the CDR3: TGTGCCAGCAGGTTACAAGGGGACTACTACGAGCAGTACTTC. The encoded protein is CASRLQGDYYEQYF.

This clone was seen a handful of times. The chain links TRBV7-2 to TRBJ2-1, with 11 positions matching TRBD2. Germline loops: CDR1 SGHTA, CDR2 FQGNSA. CDR3 length: 16 residues. After removal of 1 base from V and 4 bases from J, the junction contained 3 bases not matched to a gene. CDR3 residues: CASSLEASGGYNEQFF. As DNA, the CDR3 is TGTGCCAGCAGCTTAGAGGCTAGCGGGGGGTACAATGAGCAGTTCTTC.

The CDR3 DNA is TGTGCCAGCAGCCAAGCAGGCATCCAGGGAGCTTTCTTT. Translating it yields CASSQAGIQGAFF. This chain links TRBV14 with TRBJ1-1; D possibly corresponds to TRBD1 (5 bases). Trimming pared 1 base from V and 10 bases from J, leaving 13 bases between. The CDR3 is made up of 13 amino acids. Germline values: CDR1 SGHDN, CDR2 FVKESK. The full variable domain, completed using reference TRBV14 and TRBJ1-1, is EAGVTQFPSHSVIEKGQTVTLRCDPISGHDNLYWYRRVMGKEIKFLLHFVKESKQDESGMPNNRFLAERTGGTYSTLKVQPAELEDSGVYFCASSQAGIQGAFFGQGTRLTVV.

This clone has just one count. The rearrangement joins TRBV6-1 to TRBJ2-7, with D possibly TRBD2 on 6 matching bases. CDR1 MNHNS and CDR2 SASEGT come from the germline V gene. V lost 2 bases and J 3 bases, leaving 14 bases between the germline ends. This CDR3 has 15 residues. CDR3 sequence (DNA): TGTGCCAGCAGTGAACCGGGACTTTCCCTCTACGAGCAGTACGTC. Translated: CASSEPGLSLYEQYV.

The V and J genes are TRBV5-1 and TRBJ1-1, with D possibly TRBD1 on 5 matching bases. Between the trimmed V and J ends, which lost 0 bases and 0 bases, there was a span of 12 bases. Germline V lookup: CDR1 SGHRS, CDR2 YFSETQ. The CDR3 is made up of 16 amino acids. The CDR3 sequence: CASSLGGTGMNTEAFF. CDR3 in DNA: TGCGCCAGCAGCTTGGGGGGGACTGGCATGAACACTGAAGCTTTCTTT.

The J gene is TRBJ2-7, the V gene TRBV5-4, with TRBD2 as a possible D gene (7 bases). V lost 5 bases and J 2 bases, leaving 17 bases between the germline ends. The CDR3 spans 15 residues. Germline V CDR1 and CDR2: SGHNT, YYREEE (reference sequence). CDR3 region: CASSTGGGDPYEQYV. The CDR3 bases are TGTGCCAGCAGTACGGGGGGCGGGGACCCCTACGAGCAGTACGTC.

This clone was detected only a few times. V and J are TRBV10-3 and TRBJ2-7, with 8 bases that match TRBD1. The germline V gene has CDR1 ENHRY and CDR2 SYGVKD. The CDR3 loop spans 15 amino acids. V lost 3 bases, J lost 1 base, and 5 bases stayed unmatched. This chain's CDR3 is CAISEPGTGSYEQYF. CDR3 bases: TGTGCCATCAGTGAACCCGGGACAGGATCCTACGAGCAGTACTTC.